These T cell receptor beta chains were read from a single sample in a study of T cell responses to AZD1222 COVID-19 vaccine. The method was immunoSEQ multiplex PCR; TCRdb's version includes in-frame clones alone and lacks a portion of them. This table holds about 110,000 clones, roughly 87% found once. Sequencing used peripheral blood, obtained 28 days after the second AZD1222 dose. The source of these receptors is an adult who received the AZD1222 COVID-19 vaccine. Each CDR3 is given with its conserved first and last residue. Fields, in order: J gene, D gene, V gene, clone size, CDR3 DNA, CDR3 protein. D genes are given only for firm matches. Not all rows give a size; the values are once, few, many and, for expanded clones, a class.

>TRBJ2-2|TRBD1|TRBV2|NA
TGTGCCAGCAGTATGTTACCAGGGGGCGAGAACACCGGGGAGCTGTTTTTT
CASSMLPGGENTGELFF
>TRBJ1-1|NA|TRBV18|NA
TGTGCCAGCTCACCCGGGGCTGGGGACGCTGAAGCTTTCTTT
CASSPGAGDAEAFF
>TRBJ1-4|NA|TRBV7-6|NA
TGTGCCAGCAGCTTAGACGAAGCAACTAATGAAAAACTGTTTTTT
CASSLDEATNEKLFF
>TRBJ2-3|NA|TRBV7-3|NA
TGTGCCAGCAGAAACAGGAAAACAGATACGCAGTATTTT
CASRNRKTDTQYF
>TRBJ1-5|NA|TRBV5-8|NA
TGTGCCAGCAACCCCAGACGGGGGGCTCAGCCCCAGCATTTT
CASNPRRGAQPQHF
>TRBJ2-1|NA|TRBV18|NA
TGTGCCAGCTCACCACTTATTGGCTCCTACAATGAGCAGTTCTTC
CASSPLIGSYNEQFF
>TRBJ2-7|NA|TRBV7-2|NA
TGTGCCAGCAGCTTCCGGGGCGGACAGGGTAAGGCGGGGGCCTACGAGCAGTACTTC
CASSFRGGQGKAGAYEQYF
>TRBJ2-5|TRBD2|TRBV27|NA
TGTGCCAGCAGCCGGCTCGCCTCGGGGGGGCGGGAGACCCAGTACTTC
CASSRLASGGRETQYF
>TRBJ1-2|NA|TRBV14|NA
TGTGCCAGCAGCCAGGAAGCTGTGGGAGATTGGGGGCGGGATGGCTACACCTTC
CASSQEAVGDWGRDGYTF
>TRBJ1-1|NA|TRBV6-5|NA
TGTGCCAGCAGTTCCGTAGGACAAGCTGAAGCTTTCTTT
CASSSVGQAEAFF
>TRBJ1-1|TRBD1|TRBV7-2|NA
TGTGCCAGCAGCTTAGTCCGAACAGGGGGAACTGAAGCTTTCTTT
CASSLVRTGGTEAFF
>TRBJ2-3|NA|TRBV13|NA
TGTGCCAGCAGCCCAGGACGGCTCACAGATACGCAGTATTTT
CASSPGRLTDTQYF
>TRBJ1-5|NA|TRBV7-2|NA
TGTGCCAGCAGCTTAAGGGAGAGCAATCAGCCCCAGCATTTT
CASSLRESNQPQHF
>TRBJ2-5|NA|TRBV18|NA
TGTGCCAGCTCACCAGAACAGGTCAAAGAGACCCAGTACTTC
CASSPEQVKETQYF
>TRBJ1-2|NA|TRBV9|few
TGTGCCAGCAGCGTATCTCCCGAGGGGGGGCAGGATGGCTACACCTTC
CASSVSPEGGQDGYTF
>TRBJ1-2|TRBD1|TRBV11-2|few
TGTGCCAGCAGCTTCACCGGGACAGGCCCGCGTCCCCATGGCTACACCTTC
CASSFTGTGPRPHGYTF
>TRBJ1-1|NA|TRBV4-3|NA
TGCGCCAGCAGCCAAGATATGTGGGGGTCCGACACTGAAGCTTTCTTT
CASSQDMWGSDTEAFF
>TRBJ2-1|NA|TRBV7-2|NA
TGTGCCAGCAGCTTAGTGTATGGAGCGGATGAGCAGTTCTTC
CASSLVYGADEQFF
>TRBJ1-2|NA|TRBV19|NA
TGTGCCAGTAGAACCGGACAGTTCGAAGATGGCTACACCTTC
CASRTGQFEDGYTF
>TRBJ1-2|NA|TRBV12-3/TRBV12-4|once
TGTGCCAGCACCGCGACAGCATTCTATGGCTACACCTTC
CASTATAFYGYTF
>TRBJ2-7|TRBD2|TRBV10-3|NA
TGTGCCACCGGACTAGCGGGGGAGGCCTACGAGCAGTACTTC
CATGLAGEAYEQYF
>TRBJ2-3|NA|TRBV6-5|NA
TGTGCCAGCAGTCAGAAGGGAGGTACAGATACGCAGTATTTT
CASSQKGGTDTQYF
>TRBJ1-2|NA|TRBV27|NA
TGTGCCAGCACTTCAGTGGATGGCTACACCTTC
CASTSVDGYTF
>TRBJ1-5|NA|TRBV7-8|NA
TGTGCCAGCAGCTTAGGACCGGGGCCTAGCAATCAGCCCCAGCATTTT
CASSLGPGPSNQPQHF
>TRBJ2-3|NA|TRBV7-3|NA
TGTGCCAGCAGCCCCGCCGGATCTACCTCAAATACGCAGTATTTT
CASSPAGSTSNTQYF
>TRBJ1-3|NA|TRBV5-5|NA
TGTGCCAGCAGCTTGGATGGGGATTCTGGAAACACCATATATTTT
CASSLDGDSGNTIYF
>TRBJ1-5|TRBD1|TRBV18|NA
TGTGCCAGCTCGACAGGGGCTGATCAGCCCCAGCATTTT
CASSTGADQPQHF
>TRBJ2-5|NA|TRBV6-2/TRBV6-3|NA
TGTGCCAGCAGTTCTGCGCAGGCTGGGCAGACCCAGTACTTC
CASSSAQAGQTQYF
>TRBJ2-5|NA|TRBV18|NA
TGTGCCAGCTCCCCAAGAGGCATCCAAGAGACCCAGTACTTC
CASSPRGIQETQYF
>TRBJ1-1|NA|TRBV5-8|few
TGTGCCAGCAGCTTGAAGAGGAACACTGAAGCTTTCTTT
CASSLKRNTEAFF
>TRBJ2-7|NA|TRBV4-1|NA
TGCGCCAGCAGCCAAGCCCCGGCTCGCGAGCAGTACTTC
CASSQAPAREQYF
>TRBJ1-5|NA|TRBV6-2/TRBV6-3|NA
TGTGCCAGCAGTTACAGCTATGGCAATCAGCCCCAGCATTTT
CASSYSYGNQPQHF
>TRBJ1-2|NA|TRBV18|once
TGTGCCAGCTCACCCGACAGGACTTATGGCTACACCTTC
CASSPDRTYGYTF
>TRBJ2-1|TRBD2|TRBV6-5|NA
TGTGCCAGCAGAGTTAGCGGGGGGAAGCGTGGTGAGCAGTTCTTC
CASRVSGGKRGEQFF
>TRBJ2-3|TRBD1|TRBV28|NA
TGTGCCAGCAGTTCAGGGACAGACAAACTAGATACGCAGTATTTT
CASSSGTDKLDTQYF
>TRBJ1-1|NA|TRBV19|NA
TGTGCCAGTAGTTCGCAAGTGAACACTGAAGCTTTCTTT
CASSSQVNTEAFF
>TRBJ2-7|TRBD2|TRBV4-1|NA
TGCGCCAGCAGCCAAAGAGACCTTAGCGGGGGATACGAGCAGTACTTC
CASSQRDLSGGYEQYF
>TRBJ1-1|NA|TRBV6-2/TRBV6-3|NA
TGTGCCAGCAGTTACCCGACCCTCCCAGGAGCTTTCTTT
CASSYPTLPGAFF
>TRBJ2-4|TRBD2|TRBV3-1/TRBV3-2|NA
TGTGCCAGCGGGGAGCGGGGGGGCGGAAACATTCAGTACTTC
CASGERGGGNIQYF
>TRBJ2-2|NA|TRBV6-5|NA
TGTGCCAGCAGTTACAGCAGGGTTTTGGGGACCGGGGAGCTGTTTTTT
CASSYSRVLGTGELFF
>TRBJ2-2|NA|TRBV3-1/TRBV3-2|once
TGTGCCAGCAGCCCGCCCCACCAGGCGGTAGGTTCCGGGGAGCTGTTTTTT
CASSPPHQAVGSGELFF
>TRBJ1-5|TRBD1|TRBV5-1|NA
TGCGCCAGCAGCTTCGACAGGGGTGGACAGCCCCAGCATTTT
CASSFDRGGQPQHF
>TRBJ2-7|TRBD1|TRBV30|NA
TGTGCCGGGACCGGGACAGTCCTCGAGCAGTACTTC
CAGTGTVLEQYF
>TRBJ2-7|NA|TRBV4-3|NA
TGCGCCAGCAGCCAAGATCGAGGCCCGTACTACGAGCAGTACTTC
CASSQDRGPYYEQYF
>TRBJ1-5|NA|TRBV19|NA
TGTGCCAGTAGTATTTCAGGGGTGGGCAATCAGCCCCAGCATTTT
CASSISGVGNQPQHF
>TRBJ1-5|NA|TRBV30|NA
TGTGCCTGGGCACCGGGACACATTGAAGGGCCCCAGCATTTT
CAWAPGHIEGPQHF
>TRBJ2-5|TRBD1|TRBV7-9|NA
TGTGCCAGCAGCTTACCCGACAAACAGGGGCTGGAGACCCAGTACTTC
CASSLPDKQGLETQYF
>TRBJ2-7|NA|TRBV3-1/TRBV3-2|NA
TGTGCCAGCAGCCCAGCGACTAGGGTAACAGACGAGCAGTACTTC
CASSPATRVTDEQYF
>TRBJ1-1|NA|TRBV3-1/TRBV3-2|NA
TGTGCCAGCAGCCAAGCGGGAGGGCGTTCATCTGAAGCTTTCTTT
CASSQAGGRSSEAFF
>TRBJ2-3|TRBD2|TRBV6-5|NA
TGTGCCAGCATTGGTTTAGCGGGGCCCGATACGCAGTATTTT
CASIGLAGPDTQYF
>TRBJ1-5|NA|TRBV30|NA
TGTGCCTGGAGTGAGCAGATCGACAATCAGCCCCAGCATTTT
CAWSEQIDNQPQHF